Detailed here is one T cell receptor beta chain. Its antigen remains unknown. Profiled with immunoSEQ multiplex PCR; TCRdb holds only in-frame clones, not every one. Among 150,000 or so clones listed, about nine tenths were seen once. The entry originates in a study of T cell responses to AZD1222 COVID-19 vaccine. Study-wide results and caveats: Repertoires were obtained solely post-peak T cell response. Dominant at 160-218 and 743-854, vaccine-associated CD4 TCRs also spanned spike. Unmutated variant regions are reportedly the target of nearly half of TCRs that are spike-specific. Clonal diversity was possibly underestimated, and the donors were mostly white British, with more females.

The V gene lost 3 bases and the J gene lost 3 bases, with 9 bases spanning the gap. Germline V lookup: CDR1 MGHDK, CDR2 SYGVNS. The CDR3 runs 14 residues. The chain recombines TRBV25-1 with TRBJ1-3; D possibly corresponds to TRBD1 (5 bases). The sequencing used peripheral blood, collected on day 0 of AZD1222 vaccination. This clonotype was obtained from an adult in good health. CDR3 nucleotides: TGTGCCAGCAGTGACAGGGAACGTGGAAACACCATATATTTT. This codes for CASSDRERGNTIYF.